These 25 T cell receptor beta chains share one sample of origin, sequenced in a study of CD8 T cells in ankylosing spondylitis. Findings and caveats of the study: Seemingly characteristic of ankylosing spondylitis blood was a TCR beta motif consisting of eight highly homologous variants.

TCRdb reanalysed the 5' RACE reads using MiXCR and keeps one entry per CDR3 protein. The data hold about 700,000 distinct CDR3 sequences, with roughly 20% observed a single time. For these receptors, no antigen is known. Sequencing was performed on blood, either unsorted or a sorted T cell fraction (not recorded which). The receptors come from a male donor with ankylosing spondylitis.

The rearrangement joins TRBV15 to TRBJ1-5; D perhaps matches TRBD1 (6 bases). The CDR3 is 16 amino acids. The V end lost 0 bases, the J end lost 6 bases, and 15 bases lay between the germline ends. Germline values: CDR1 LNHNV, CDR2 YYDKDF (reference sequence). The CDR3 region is CATSRDVQGGSQPQHF. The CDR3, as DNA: TGTGCCACCAGCAGAGATGTACAGGGAGGCAGTCAGCCCCAGCATTTT.

The CDR3 nucleotides are TGTGCCAGCTATAGGACAGGGGAGCTAAATACGCAGTATTTT. Amino acids: CASYRTGELNTQYF. This chain uses TRBV6-1 with TRBJ2-3, with 9 nucleotides matching TRBD1. With 8 bases clipped from V and 7 bases from J, the junction kept 10 bases outside the gene matches. The CDR3 runs to 14 residues. CDR1 is MNHNS and CDR2 is SASEGT in the germline V gene.

The DNA of the CDR3 is TGTGCCAGCAGTTATCGGTTCGTATTAGCGGGAGATGGCAATGAGCAGTTCTTC. Translating it yields CASSYRFVLAGDGNEQFF. V and J are TRBV6-2 or TRBV6-3 and TRBJ2-1; 9 nucleotides align to TRBD2. Germline lookup yields CDR1 MNHEY and CDR2 SVGEGT. The CDR3 totals 18 residues. With V trimmed by 3 bases and J by 6 bases, 15 bases remained unmatched.

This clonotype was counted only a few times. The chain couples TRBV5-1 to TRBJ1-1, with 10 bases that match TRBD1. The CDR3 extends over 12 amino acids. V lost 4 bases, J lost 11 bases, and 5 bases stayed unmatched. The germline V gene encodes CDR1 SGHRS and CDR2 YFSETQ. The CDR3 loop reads CASSPGQGLAFF. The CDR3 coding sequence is TGCGCCAGCAGCCCGGGACAGGGGTTGGCTTTCTTT.

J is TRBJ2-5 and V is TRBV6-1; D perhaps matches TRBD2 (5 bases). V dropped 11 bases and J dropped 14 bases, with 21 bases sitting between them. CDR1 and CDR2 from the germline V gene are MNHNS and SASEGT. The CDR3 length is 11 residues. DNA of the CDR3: TGTGCCGCCAGCCGGGATTACGCAATTTACTTC. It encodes CAASRDYAIYF.

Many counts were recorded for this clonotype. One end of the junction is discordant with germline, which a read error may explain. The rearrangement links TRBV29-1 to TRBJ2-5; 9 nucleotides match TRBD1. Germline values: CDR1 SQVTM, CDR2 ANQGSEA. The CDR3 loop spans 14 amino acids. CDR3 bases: TGCAGCGGTGAACCCGGGACAGGGACGGAGACCCAGTACTTC. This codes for CSGEPGTGTETQYF.

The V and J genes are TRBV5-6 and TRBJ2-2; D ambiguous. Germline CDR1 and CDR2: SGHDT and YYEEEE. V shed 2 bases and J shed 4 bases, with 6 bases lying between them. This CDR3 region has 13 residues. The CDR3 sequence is CASSFMVTGELFF. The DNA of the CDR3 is TGTGCCAGCAGCTTTATGGTCACCGGGGAGCTGTTTTTT.

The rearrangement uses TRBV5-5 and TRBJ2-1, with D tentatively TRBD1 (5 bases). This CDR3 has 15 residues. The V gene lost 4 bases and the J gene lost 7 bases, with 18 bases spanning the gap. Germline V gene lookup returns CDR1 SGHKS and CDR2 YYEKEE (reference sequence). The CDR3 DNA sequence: TGTGCCAGCAGCCTATTGGGGCAGGCCGCGAATGAGCAGTTCTTC. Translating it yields CASSLLGQAANEQFF.

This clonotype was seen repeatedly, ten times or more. CDR3 residues: CASSSGGAYEQYF. The CDR3 DNA follows: TGTGCCAGCAGTTCTGGGGGGGCCTACGAGCAGTACTTC. The V gene is TRBV12-3 or TRBV12-4, the J gene TRBJ2-7; TRBD2 aligns across 7 bases. V gave up 4 bases and J gave up 2 bases; unmatched junction bases: 2. The CDR3 contains 13 residues.

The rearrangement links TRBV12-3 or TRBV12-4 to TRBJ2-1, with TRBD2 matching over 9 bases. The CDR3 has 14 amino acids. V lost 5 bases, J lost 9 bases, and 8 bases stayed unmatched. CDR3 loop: CASSSGGLLREQFF. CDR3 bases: TGTGCCAGCAGTAGCGGGGGGCTTCTCCGTGAGCAGTTCTTC.

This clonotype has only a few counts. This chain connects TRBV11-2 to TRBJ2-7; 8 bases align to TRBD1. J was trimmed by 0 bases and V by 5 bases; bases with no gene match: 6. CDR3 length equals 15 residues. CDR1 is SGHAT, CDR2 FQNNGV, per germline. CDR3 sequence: CASSPDRESSYEQYF. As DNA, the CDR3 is TGTGCCAGCAGCCCGGACAGGGAATCCTCCTACGAGCAGTACTTC.

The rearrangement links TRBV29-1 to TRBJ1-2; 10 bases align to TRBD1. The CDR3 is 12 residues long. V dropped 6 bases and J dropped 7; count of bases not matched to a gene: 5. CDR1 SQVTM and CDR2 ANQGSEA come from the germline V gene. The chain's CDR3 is CSVDRGRGGYTF. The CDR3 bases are TGCAGCGTCGACAGGGGGCGAGGTGGCTACACCTTC.

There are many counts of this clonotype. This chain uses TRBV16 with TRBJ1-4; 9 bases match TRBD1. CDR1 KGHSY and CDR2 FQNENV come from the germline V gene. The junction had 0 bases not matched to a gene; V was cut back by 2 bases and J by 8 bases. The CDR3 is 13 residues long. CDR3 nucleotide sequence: TGTGCCAGCAGCCAAGGGACAGGGGAAAAACTGTTTTTT. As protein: CASSQGTGEKLFF. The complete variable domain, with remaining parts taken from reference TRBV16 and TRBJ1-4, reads GEEVAQTPKHLVRGEGQKAKLYCAPIKGHSYVFWYQQVLKNEFKFLISFQNENVFDETGMPKERFSAKCLPNSPCSLEIQATKLEDSAVYFCASSQGTGEKLFFGSGTQLSVL.

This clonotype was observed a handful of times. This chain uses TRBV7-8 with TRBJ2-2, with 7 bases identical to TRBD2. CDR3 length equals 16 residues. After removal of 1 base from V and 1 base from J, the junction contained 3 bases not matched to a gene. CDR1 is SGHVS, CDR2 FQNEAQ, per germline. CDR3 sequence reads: CASSLGAGLNTGELFF. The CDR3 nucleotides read TGTGCCAGCAGCTTAGGAGCGGGGTTGAACACCGGGGAGCTGTTTTTT.

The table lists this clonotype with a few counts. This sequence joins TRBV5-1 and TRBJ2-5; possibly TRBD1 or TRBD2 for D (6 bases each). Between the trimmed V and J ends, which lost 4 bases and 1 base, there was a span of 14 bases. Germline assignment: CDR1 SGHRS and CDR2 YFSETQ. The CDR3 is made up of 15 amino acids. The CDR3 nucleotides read TGCGCCAGCAGCCCGGAGGGGGGCCGCCAAGAGACCCAGTACTTC. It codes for CASSPEGGRQETQYF.

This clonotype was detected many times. The CDR3 DNA reads as TGTGCCAGCAGCAGGAGAGGGGGACAGGGAGGGTATGGCTACACCTTC. Protein: CASSRRGGQGGYGYTF. The chain is built from TRBV12-3 or TRBV12-4 and TRBJ1-2; 9 nucleotides agree with TRBD1. This CDR3 region has 16 residues. Trimming took 6 bases from V and 5 from J; bases not matched to a gene: 13.

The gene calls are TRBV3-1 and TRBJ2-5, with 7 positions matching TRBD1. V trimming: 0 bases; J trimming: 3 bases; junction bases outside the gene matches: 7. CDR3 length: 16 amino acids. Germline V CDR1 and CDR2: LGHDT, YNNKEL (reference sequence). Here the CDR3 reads CASSQDGFGTEETQYF. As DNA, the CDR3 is TGTGCCAGCAGCCAAGATGGATTTGGGACAGAAGAGACCCAGTACTTC.

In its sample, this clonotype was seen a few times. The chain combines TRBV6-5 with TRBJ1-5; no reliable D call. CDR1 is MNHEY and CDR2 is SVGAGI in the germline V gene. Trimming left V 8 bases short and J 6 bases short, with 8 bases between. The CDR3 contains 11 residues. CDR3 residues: CASGVAQPQHF. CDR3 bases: TGTGCCAGCGGAGTGGCTCAGCCCCAGCATTTT.

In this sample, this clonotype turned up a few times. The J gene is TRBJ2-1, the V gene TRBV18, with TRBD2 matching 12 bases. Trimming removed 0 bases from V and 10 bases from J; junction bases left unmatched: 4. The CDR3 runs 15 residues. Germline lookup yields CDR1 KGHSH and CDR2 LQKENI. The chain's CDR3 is CASSPPTSGSGEQFF. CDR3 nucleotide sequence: TGTGCCAGCTCACCACCGACTAGCGGGAGTGGGGAGCAGTTCTTC.

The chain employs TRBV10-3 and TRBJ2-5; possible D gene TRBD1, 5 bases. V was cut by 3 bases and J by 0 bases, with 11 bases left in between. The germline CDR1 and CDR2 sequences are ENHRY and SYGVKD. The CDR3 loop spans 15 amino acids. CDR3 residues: CAISEDKGYQETQYF. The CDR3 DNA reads TGTGCCATCAGTGAAGATAAGGGGTACCAAGAGACCCAGTACTTC.

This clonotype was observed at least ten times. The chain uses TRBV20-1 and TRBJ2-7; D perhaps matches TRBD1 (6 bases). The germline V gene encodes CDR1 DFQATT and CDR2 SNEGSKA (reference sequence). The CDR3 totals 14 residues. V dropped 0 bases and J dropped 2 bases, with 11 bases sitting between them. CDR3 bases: TGCAGTGCTAGAGATTTGGCAGGGGCCTACGAGCAGTACTTC. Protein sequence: CSARDLAGAYEQYF.

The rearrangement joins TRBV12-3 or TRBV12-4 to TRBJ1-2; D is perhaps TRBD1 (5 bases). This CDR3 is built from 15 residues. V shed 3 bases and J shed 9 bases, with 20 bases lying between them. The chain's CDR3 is CASSFRPDGGGSYTF. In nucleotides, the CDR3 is TGTGCCAGCAGTTTCAGGCCCGACGGGGGAGGCAGCTACACCTTC.

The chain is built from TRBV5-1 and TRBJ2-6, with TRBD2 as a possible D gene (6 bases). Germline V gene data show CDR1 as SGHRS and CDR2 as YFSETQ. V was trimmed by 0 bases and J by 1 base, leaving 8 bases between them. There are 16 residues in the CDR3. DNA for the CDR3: TGCGCCAGCAGCTTGGCCGGAGGGTCTGGGGCCAACGTCCTGACTTTC. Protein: CASSLAGGSGANVLTF.

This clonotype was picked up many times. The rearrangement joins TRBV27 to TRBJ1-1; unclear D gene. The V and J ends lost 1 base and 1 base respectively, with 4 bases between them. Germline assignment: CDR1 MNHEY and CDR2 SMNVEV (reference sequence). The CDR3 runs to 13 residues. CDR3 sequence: CASSLWENTEAFF. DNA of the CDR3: TGTGCCAGCAGTTTATGGGAGAACACTGAAGCTTTCTTT.

DNA of the CDR3: TGTGCCAGCAGTTACATCGGGACGGACATTAATCAGCCCCAGCATTTT. It encodes CASSYIGTDINQPQHF. This chain links TRBV6-5 with TRBJ1-5; a weak D match, TRBD1 (5 bases). The CDR3 is 16 residues long. The germline V gene has CDR1 MNHEY and CDR2 SVGAGI. The V end lost 2 bases, the J end lost 4 bases, and 15 bases lay between the germline ends.